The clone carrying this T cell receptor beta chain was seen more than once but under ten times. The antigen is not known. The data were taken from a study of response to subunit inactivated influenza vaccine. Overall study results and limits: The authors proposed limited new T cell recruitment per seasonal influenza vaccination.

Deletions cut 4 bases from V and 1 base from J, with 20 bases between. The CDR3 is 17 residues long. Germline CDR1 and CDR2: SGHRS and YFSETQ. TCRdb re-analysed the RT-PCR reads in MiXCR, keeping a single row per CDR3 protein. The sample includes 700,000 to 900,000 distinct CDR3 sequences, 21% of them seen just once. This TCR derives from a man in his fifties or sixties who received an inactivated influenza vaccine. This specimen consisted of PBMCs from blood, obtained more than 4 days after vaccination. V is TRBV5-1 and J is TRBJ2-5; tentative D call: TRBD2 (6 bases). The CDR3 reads CASSPGLNPPAQETQYF. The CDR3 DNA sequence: TGCGCCAGCAGCCCCGGACTAAACCCCCCGGCCCAAGAGACCCAGTACTTC.